This T cell receptor (beta chain) emerged from a study of shared clonotypes between healthy human individuals. V was clipped by 0 bases and J by 0 bases, with 12 bases between them. In germline, CDR1 is GTSNPN, CDR2 SVGIG (reference sequence). This CDR3 has 16 residues. Assay execution took place at the deep level. Genomic DNA of each subset was evenly split across several immunoSEQ plates. Each PCR replicate from the sorted subsets contained about 200 ng DNA, which is some 32,000 T cell genomes. The assay was immunoSEQ multiplex PCR, and TCRdb's table has in-frame clones only and misses some. The sample lists some 1,400,000 clones; 95% to 97% were seen once.

The V call is TRBV30, the J call TRBJ2-1; D tentatively reads TRBD1 or TRBD2 (5 bases each). The origin of this receptor is a man aged 30 to 39 in good health. The source material was naive CD4+ T cells sorted from blood. As to subset: CD45RA+ positively selected. CDR3 sequence: CAWSVRGVGSYNEQFF. DNA for the CDR3: TGTGCCTGGAGTGTAAGGGGAGTGGGCTCCTACAATGAGCAGTTCTTC. Filled out from reference TRBV30 and TRBJ2-1, the complete variable domain reads SQTIHQWPATLVQPVGSPLSLECTVEGTSNPNLYWYRQAAGRGLQLLFYSVGIGQISSEVPQNLSASRPQDRQFILSSKKLLLSDSGFYLCAWSVRGVGSYNEQFFGPGTRLTVL.